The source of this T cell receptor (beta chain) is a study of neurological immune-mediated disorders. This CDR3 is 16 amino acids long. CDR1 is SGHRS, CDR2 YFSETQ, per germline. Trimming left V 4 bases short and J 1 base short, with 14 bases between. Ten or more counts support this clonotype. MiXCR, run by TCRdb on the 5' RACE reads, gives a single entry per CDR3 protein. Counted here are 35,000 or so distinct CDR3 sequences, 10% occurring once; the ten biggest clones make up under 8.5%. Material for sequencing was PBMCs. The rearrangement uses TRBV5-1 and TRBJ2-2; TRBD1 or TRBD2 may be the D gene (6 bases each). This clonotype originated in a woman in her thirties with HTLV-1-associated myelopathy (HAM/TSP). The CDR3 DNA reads TGCGCCAGCAGCAGCGCGGGACACCTGAACACCGGGGAGCTGTTTTTT. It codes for CASSSAGHLNTGELFF.